This is a list of T cell receptor beta chains from one sample in a study of T cell repertoires in cytomegalovirus infection. TCRdb passed the reads through MiXCR, listing each CDR3 protein once. The table records around 550,000 distinct CDR3 sequences, around 27% of them present only once. Sequencing was done on a sample of PBMCs. Receptors originate from a human donor in good health (CMV status not recorded). Some clones in this sample may be carry-over from other donors' samples. Each CDR3 is given with its conserved first and last residue. Fields, in order: D gene, J gene, clone size, V gene, CDR3 protein, CDR3 DNA. D genes are given only for firm matches. Only some rows state a clone size, as once, few, many or a class for expanded clones.

>TRBD1|TRBJ1-1|few|TRBV29-1
CSVGQGSAFF
TGCAGCGTAGGACAGGGGTCCGCTTTCTTT
>.|TRBJ2-3|.|TRBV9
CASSVVPTDTQYF
TGTGCCAGCAGCGTAGTCCCTACAGATACGCAGTATTTT
>.|TRBJ2-3|.|TRBV7-9
CASSLGQTRSYTDTQYF
TGTGCCAGCAGCTTAGGCCAGACTCGTTCCTACACAGATACGCAGTATTTT
>.|TRBJ2-5|.|TRBV28
CASSLPSTHCHF
TGTGCCAGCAGTTTACCCTCTACCCACTGCCACTTC
>.|TRBJ2-1|.|TRBV23-1
CASSQSPRGGSINRVQFF
TGCGCCAGCAGTCAATCCCCCCGTGGAGGGAGTATTAATAGGGTGCAGTTCTTC
>.|TRBJ2-7|.|TRBV4-2
CASSQGPKGEGSYEQYF
TGTGCCAGCAGCCAAGGGCCTAAAGGCGAGGGGTCCTACGAGCAGTACTTC
>TRBD2|TRBJ2-1|many|TRBV7-2
CASSSRTSGRALAEFF
TGTGCCAGCAGCTCACGGACTAGCGGGAGGGCCCTCGCGGAGTTCTTC
>.|TRBJ2-5|.|TRBV12-3/TRBV12-4
CASRTTRTETQYF
TGTGCCAGCAGAACTACTAGAACGGAGACCCAGTACTTC
>.|TRBJ2-1|many|TRBV7-6
CASSLVSSQGNEQFF
TGTGCCAGCAGCTTAGTGTCTAGCCAGGGCAATGAGCAGTTCTTC
>TRBD2|TRBJ2-1|many|TRBV12-3/TRBV12-4
CASSFLPPGLAGRNEQFF
TGTGCCAGCAGTTTCCTCCCGCCGGGACTAGCGGGGCGCAATGAGCAGTTCTTC
>TRBD1|TRBJ1-2|few|TRBV6-1
CASSPRGTAMGGHGYTF
TGTGCCAGCAGTCCCCGGGGGACAGCAATGGGGGGGCATGGCTACACCTTC
>.|TRBJ2-3|.|TRBV7-6
CASSLSFVMSDRTDTQYF
TGTGCCAGCAGCTTATCTTTCGTTATGTCCGACCGCACAGATACGCAGTATTTT
>.|TRBJ2-5|.|TRBV6-5
CASSYTDRRSEGKETQYF
TGTGCCAGCAGTTACACGGACCGGCGGTCGGAAGGGAAAGAGACCCAGTACTTC
>.|TRBJ1-5|.|TRBV19
CASSIEPGNQPQHF
TGTGCCAGTAGTATAGAGCCCGGCAATCAGCCCCAGCATTTT
>.|TRBJ2-7|.|TRBV7-3
CASSPDGGHEQYF
TGTGCCAGCAGCCCGGACGGGGGCCACGAGCAGTACTTC
>TRBD1|TRBJ2-1|.|TRBV7-9
CASSSGQGDWNEQFF
TGTGCCAGCAGCTCGGGACAGGGGGATTGGAATGAGCAGTTCTTC
>.|TRBJ1-2|.|TRBV19
CASQDRLYGYTF
TGTGCCAGCCAAGACAGGCTCTATGGCTACACCTTC
>.|TRBJ2-2|few|TRBV6-5
CASSYRTPLTGELFF
TGTGCCAGCAGTTACAGGACTCCTCTCACCGGGGAGCTGTTTTTT
>.|TRBJ2-1|few|TRBV19
CASSIIDRGYNEQFF
TGTGCCAGTAGTATCATAGATAGGGGCTACAATGAGCAGTTCTTC
>TRBD2|TRBJ2-5|once|TRBV20-1
CSARRGGGGETQYF
TGCAGTGCTAGACGGGGGGGCGGAGGAGAGACCCAGTACTTC
>.|TRBJ1-1|many|TRBV28
CASSSSMNTEAFF
TGTGCCAGCAGCTCCAGTATGAACACTGAAGCTTTCTTT
>.|TRBJ2-2|many|TRBV19
CASSMGTGELFF
TGTGCCAGTAGTATGGGTACCGGGGAGCTGTTTTTT